This TCR beta chain was sequenced in a study of T cell changes during pregnancy in multiple sclerosis. Method: immunoSEQ multiplex PCR; TCRdb's copy keeps in-frame clones and lacks some. Of roughly 63,000 clones listed, 90% are singletons. The V segment lost 0 bases and the J segment 9 bases; nucleotides outside the gene matches: 2. The length of the CDR3 is 15 residues. CDR1 MNHNS and CDR2 SASEGT come from the germline V gene. This chain links TRBV6-1 with TRBJ2-1; the match to TRBD2 covers 13 bases. Sample: peripheral blood, taken in the second trimester of pregnancy. This clonotype was obtained from a female donor in good health, enrolled as a control in a pregnancy study. CDR3 sequence: CASSEAGLAGSEQFF. In DNA form, the CDR3 reads TGTGCCAGCAGTGAAGCGGGACTAGCGGGATCTGAGCAGTTCTTC.